This T cell receptor beta chain was identified during a study of read filtering for tumor transcriptome and immune sequencing. At the level of the study: After DNase treatment, RNA was made into whole-transcriptome libraries.

Points on this clonotype: A read error is possible here, since a much larger clone lies one base away.

Germline V gene sequence: CDR1 MDHEN, CDR2 SYDVKM. The germline V and J ends were trimmed by 2 bases and 8 bases, with 15 bases remaining between them. CDR3 length: 15 amino acids. Molecular barcoded adaptors covering alpha/delta and beta/gamma chains were used on 400 to 450 ng RNA. From the reads, TCRdb called clonotypes with MiXCR, one entry per CDR3 protein. The repertoire holds 40,000 to 50,000 distinct CDR3 sequences, with 10% to 15% as singletons. The J gene is TRBJ1-4, the V gene TRBV28; the D is unclear. This clonotype was obtained from a donor over 35 with multiple myeloma. Sequencing was performed on a population of CD138-negative cells sorted from bone marrow. CDR3 protein: CASSLPKGRGEKLFF. As DNA, the CDR3 is TGTGCCAGCAGTTTACCGAAAGGTAGAGGGGAAAAACTGTTTTTT.